This note documents a single TCR beta chain sequence. Its antigen is unidentified. Sequencing used immunoSEQ multiplex PCR; TCRdb keeps in-frame clones, though not all of them. The profile shows about 680,000 clones, roughly 90% of them singletons. This specimen belongs to a study of Ad26.COV2.S vaccination and SARS-CoV-2 variants. About the research overall: Donor was one of the participants in the Ad26.COV2.S arm of the COV1001 trial. Ad26.COV2.S shots went into the muscle once or twice, 56 days apart.

The V and J ends lost 3 bases and 5 bases respectively, with 12 bases between them. The CDR3 has 15 residues. Germline CDR1 is KGHDR and CDR2 is SFDVKD. Specified treatment: about 20 received Ad26.COV2.S at low or high dose, single or two shots; 5 received placebo; per-sample allocation not given. All samples were drawn on day 63, counting from the first vaccine or placebo injection. Donor was an adult aged 18-55 years in Boston. Findings and limits, study-wide: For non-spike TCRs, breadth in vaccine recipients resembled that in placebo recipients.

The clonotype originates from a person between 18 and 59 years old who received the Ad26.COV2.S COVID-19 vaccine or a placebo. The chain is built from TRBV24-1 and TRBJ2-2; D not certain. Sample: peripheral blood, taken in a trial of Ad26.COV2.S vaccine versus placebo. CDR3 region: CATSDNALVTGELFF. The CDR3 nucleotides are TGTGCCACCAGTGATAACGCCCTTGTGACCGGGGAGCTGTTTTTT.